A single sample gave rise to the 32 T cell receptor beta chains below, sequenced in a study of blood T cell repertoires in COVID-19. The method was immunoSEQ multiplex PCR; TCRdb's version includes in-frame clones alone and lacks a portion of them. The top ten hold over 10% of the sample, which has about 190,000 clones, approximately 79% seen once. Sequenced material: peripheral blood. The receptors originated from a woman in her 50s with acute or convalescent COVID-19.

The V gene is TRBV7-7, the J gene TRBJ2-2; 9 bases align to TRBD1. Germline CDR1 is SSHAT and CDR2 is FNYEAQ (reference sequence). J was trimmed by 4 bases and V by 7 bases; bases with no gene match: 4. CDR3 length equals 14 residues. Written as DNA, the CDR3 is TGTGCCAGCAAGCCACAGGGGGCCACCGGGGAGCTGTTTTTT. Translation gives CASKPQGATGELFF.

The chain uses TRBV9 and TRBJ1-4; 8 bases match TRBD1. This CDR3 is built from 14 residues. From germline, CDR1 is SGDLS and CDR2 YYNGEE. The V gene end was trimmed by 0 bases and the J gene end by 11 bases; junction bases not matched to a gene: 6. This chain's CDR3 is CASSVGGTGAKLFF. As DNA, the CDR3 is TGTGCCAGCAGCGTAGGGGGGACAGGCGCTAAACTGTTTTTT. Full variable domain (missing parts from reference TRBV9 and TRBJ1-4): DSGVTQTPKHLITATGQRVTLRCSPRSGDLSVYWYQQSLDQGLQFLIQYYNGEERAKGNILERFSAQQFPDLHSELNLSSLELGDSALYFCASSVGGTGAKLFFGSGTQLSVL.

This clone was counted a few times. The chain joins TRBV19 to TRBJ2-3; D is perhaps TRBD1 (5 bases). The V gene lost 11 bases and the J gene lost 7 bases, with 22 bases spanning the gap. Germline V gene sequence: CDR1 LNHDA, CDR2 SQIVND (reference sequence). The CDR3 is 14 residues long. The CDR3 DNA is TGTGCCGCCGCTGGGGCCGGATCGGCGAATACGCAGTATTTT. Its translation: CAAAGAGSANTQYF.

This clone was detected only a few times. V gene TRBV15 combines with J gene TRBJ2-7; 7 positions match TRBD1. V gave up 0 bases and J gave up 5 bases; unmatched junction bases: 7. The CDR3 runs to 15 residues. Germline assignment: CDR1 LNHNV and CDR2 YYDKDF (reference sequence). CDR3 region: CATSRDQRGRNEQYF. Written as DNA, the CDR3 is TGTGCCACCAGCAGAGATCAGAGGGGGCGCAACGAGCAGTACTTC.

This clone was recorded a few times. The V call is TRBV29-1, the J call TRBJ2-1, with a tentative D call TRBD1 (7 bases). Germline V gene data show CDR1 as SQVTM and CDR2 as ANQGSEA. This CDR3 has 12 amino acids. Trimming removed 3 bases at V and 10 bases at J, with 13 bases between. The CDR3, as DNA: TGCAGCGTTGATCAGGGGGGACGAGAGCAGTTCTTC. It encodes CSVDQGGREQFF.

The CDR3 sequence is CASSLYVGQGTEAFF. As DNA, the CDR3 is TGTGCCAGCAGTTTATATGTAGGACAGGGAACTGAAGCTTTCTTT. The chain employs TRBV28 and TRBJ1-1, with 8 bases fitting TRBD1. The ends lost 1 base at V and 5 bases at J; junction bases unmatched: 6. The CDR3 runs 15 residues. CDR1 MDHEN and CDR2 SYDVKM come from the germline V gene.

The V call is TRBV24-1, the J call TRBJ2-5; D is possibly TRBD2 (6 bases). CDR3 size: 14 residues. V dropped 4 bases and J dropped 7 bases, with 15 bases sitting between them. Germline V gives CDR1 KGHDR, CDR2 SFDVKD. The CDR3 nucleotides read TGTGCCACCAGTGACCCCGGGACTGCGGGGACCCAGTACTTC. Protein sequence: CATSDPGTAGTQYF.

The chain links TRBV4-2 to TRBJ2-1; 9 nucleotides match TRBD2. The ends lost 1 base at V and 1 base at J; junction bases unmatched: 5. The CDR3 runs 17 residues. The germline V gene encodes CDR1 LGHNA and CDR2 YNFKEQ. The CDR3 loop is CASSQVSAGGSYNEQFF. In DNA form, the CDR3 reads TGTGCCAGCAGCCAAGTTTCGGCGGGGGGGTCCTACAATGAGCAGTTCTTC.

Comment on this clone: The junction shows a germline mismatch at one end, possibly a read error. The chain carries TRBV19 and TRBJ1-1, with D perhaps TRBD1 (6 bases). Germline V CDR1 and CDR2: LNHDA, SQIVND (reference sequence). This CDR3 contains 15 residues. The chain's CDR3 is CASSIKGGWNTEAFF. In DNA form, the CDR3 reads TGTGCTAGTAGTATAAAGGGGGGGTGGAACACTGAAGCTTTCTTT.

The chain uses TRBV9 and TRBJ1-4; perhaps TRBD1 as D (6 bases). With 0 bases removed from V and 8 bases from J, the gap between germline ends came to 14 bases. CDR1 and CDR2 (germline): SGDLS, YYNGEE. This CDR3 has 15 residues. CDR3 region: CASSVARGSGEKLFF. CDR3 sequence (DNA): TGTGCCAGCAGCGTAGCTAGGGGGTCGGGAGAAAAACTGTTTTTT.

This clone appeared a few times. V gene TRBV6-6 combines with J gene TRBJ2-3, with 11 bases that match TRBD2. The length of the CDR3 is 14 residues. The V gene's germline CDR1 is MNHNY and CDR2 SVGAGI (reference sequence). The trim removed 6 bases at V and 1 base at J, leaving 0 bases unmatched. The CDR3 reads CASRLAGGTDTQYF. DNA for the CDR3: TGTGCCAGCAGACTAGCGGGGGGCACAGATACGCAGTATTTT.

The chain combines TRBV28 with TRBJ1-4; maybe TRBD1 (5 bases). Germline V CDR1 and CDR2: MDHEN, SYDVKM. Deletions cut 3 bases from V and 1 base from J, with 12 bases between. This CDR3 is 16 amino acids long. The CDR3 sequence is CASSFRESGTNEKLFF. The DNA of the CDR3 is TGTGCCAGCAGTTTCAGGGAATCTGGAACTAATGAAAAACTGTTTTTT.

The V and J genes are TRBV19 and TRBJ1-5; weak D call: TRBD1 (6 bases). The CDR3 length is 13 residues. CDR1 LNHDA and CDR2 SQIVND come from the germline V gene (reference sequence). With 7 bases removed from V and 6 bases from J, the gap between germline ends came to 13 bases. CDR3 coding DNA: TGTGCCAGTAACCCAGGGGCCGCTCAGCCCCAGCATTTT. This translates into CASNPGAAQPQHF.

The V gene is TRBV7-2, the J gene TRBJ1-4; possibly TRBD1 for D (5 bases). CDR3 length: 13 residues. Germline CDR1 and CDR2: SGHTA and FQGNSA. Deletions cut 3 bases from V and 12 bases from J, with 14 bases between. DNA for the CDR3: TGTGCCAGCAGCTTGGGGGGACCCGAAGAACTGTTTTTT. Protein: CASSLGGPEELFF.

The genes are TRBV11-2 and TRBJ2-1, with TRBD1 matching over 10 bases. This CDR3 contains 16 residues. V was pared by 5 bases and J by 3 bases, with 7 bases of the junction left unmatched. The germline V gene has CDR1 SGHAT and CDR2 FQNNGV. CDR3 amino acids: CASSPYRDRGYNEQFF. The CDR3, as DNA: TGTGCCAGCAGCCCGTACCGGGACAGGGGCTACAATGAGCAGTTCTTC.

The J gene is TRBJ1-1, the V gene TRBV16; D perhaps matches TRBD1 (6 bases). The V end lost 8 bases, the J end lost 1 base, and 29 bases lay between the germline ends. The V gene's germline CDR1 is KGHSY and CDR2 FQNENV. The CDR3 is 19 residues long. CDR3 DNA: TGTGCCAGCGTTCTAAATGGCCCGTACAGGGTCCTTGAGAACACTGAAGCTTTCTTT. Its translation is CASVLNGPYRVLENTEAFF.

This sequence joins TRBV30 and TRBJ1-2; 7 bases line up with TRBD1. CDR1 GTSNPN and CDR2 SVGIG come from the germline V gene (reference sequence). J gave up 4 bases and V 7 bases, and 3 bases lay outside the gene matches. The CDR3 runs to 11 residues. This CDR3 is CASGQVYGYTF. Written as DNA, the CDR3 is TGTGCCTCCGGACAGGTCTATGGCTACACCTTC.

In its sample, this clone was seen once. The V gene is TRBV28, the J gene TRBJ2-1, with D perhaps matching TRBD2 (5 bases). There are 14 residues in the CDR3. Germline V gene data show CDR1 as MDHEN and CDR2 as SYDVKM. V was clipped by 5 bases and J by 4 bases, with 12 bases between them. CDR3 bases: TGTGCCAGCAGTCCTACTAGGAGATACAATGAGCAGTTCTTC. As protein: CASSPTRRYNEQFF.

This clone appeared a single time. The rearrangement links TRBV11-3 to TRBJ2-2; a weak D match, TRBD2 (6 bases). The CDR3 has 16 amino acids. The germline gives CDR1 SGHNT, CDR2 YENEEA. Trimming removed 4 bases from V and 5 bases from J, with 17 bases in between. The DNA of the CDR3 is TGTGCCAGCAGCTCGCGGGGCCAGGAGAGTACCGGGGAGCTGTTTTTT. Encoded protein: CASSSRGQESTGELFF.

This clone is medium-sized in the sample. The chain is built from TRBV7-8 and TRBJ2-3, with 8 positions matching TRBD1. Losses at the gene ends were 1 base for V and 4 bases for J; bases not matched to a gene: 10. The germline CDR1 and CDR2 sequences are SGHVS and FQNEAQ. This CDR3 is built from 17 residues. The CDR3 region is CASSLGLSDRESDTQYF. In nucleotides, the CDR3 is TGTGCCAGCAGCTTAGGTTTATCGGACAGGGAATCAGATACGCAGTATTTT.

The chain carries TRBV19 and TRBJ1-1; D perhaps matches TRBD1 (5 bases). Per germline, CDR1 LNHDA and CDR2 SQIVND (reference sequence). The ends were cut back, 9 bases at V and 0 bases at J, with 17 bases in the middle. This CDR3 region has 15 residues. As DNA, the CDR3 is TGTGCCAGCCGCGATGACAGAGGAGTGAACACTGAAGCTTTCTTT. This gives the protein CASRDDRGVNTEAFF.

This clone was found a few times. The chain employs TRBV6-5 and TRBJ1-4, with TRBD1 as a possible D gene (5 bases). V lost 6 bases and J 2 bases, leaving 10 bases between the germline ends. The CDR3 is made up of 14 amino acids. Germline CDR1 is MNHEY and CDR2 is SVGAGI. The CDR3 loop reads CASRGGGTNEKLFF. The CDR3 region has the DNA TGTGCCAGCAGGGGGGGAGGCACTAATGAAAAACTGTTTTTT.

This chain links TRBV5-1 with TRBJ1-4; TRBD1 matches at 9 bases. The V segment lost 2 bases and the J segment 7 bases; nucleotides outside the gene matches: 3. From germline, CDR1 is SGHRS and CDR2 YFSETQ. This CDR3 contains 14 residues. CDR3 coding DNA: TGCGCCAGCAGCTTACCGGGACAGGGTGAAAAACTGTTTTTT. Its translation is CASSLPGQGEKLFF.

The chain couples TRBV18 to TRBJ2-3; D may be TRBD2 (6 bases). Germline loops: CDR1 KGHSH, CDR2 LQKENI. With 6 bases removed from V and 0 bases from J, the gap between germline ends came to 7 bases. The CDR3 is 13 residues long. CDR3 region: CASSGTSTDTQYF. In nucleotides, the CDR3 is TGTGCCAGCTCCGGGACTAGCACAGATACGCAGTATTTT. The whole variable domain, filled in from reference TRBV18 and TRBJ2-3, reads NAGVMQNPRHLVRRRGQEARLRCSPMKGHSHVYWYRQLPEEGLKFMVYLQKENIIDESGMPKERFSAEFPKEGPSILRIQQVVRGDSAAYFCASSGTSTDTQYFGPGTRLTVL.

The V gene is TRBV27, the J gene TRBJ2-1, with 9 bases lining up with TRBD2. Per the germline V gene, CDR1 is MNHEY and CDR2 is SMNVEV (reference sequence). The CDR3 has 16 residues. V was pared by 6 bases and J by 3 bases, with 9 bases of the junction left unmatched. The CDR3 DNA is TGTGCCAGCAGCTCCACGCGGGGGGGGAGCTACAATGAGCAGTTCTTC. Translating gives CASSSTRGGSYNEQFF.

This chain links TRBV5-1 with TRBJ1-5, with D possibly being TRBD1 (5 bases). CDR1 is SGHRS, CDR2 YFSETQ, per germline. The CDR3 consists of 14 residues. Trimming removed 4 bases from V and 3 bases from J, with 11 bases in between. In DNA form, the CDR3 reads TGCGCCAGCAGCCTAGACAGCAACAATCAGCCCCAGCATTTT. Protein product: CASSLDSNNQPQHF.

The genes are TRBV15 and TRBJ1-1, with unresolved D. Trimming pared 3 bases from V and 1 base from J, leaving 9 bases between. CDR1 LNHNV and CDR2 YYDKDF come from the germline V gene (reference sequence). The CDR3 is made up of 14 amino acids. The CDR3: CATSSNRENTEAFF. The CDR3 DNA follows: TGTGCCACCAGCAGCAACAGAGAGAACACTGAAGCTTTCTTT.

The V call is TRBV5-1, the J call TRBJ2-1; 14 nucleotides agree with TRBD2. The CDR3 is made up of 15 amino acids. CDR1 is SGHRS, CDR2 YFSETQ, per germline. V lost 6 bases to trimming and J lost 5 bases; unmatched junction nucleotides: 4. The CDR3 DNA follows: TGCGCCAGCAAGACTAGCGGGAGGGCCGACAATGAGCAGTTCTTC. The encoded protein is CASKTSGRADNEQFF.

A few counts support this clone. The CDR3 DNA reads TGTGCCAGCACGGCCGGGACAGGGGGCTCCGCGTTTTATTTT. This codes for CASTAGTGGSAFYF. This rearrangement joins TRBV6-5 to TRBJ1-3; 12 bases line up with TRBD1. Germline CDR1 reads MNHEY; CDR2 reads SVGAGI. The CDR3 loop spans 14 amino acids. The V and J ends lost 7 bases and 16 bases, in that order; junction bases with no gene match: 14.

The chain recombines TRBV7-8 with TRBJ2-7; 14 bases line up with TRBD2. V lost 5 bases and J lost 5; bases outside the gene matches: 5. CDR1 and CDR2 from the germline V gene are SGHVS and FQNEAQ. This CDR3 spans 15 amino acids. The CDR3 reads CASSPGLAGAHEQYF. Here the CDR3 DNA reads TGTGCCAGCAGCCCGGGACTAGCGGGAGCCCACGAGCAGTACTTC.

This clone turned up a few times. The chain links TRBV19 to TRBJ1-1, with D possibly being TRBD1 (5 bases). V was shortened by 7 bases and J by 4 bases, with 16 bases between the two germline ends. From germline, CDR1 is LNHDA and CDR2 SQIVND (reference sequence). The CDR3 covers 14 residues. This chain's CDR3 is CASIPQGSATEAFF. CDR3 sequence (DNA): TGTGCCAGTATTCCGCAGGGCAGTGCCACTGAAGCTTTCTTT.

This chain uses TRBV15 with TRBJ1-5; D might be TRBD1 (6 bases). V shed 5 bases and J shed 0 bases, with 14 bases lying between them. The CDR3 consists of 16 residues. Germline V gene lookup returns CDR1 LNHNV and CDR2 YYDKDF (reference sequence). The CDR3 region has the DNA TGTGCCACCAGCGGGGACACTAGGTATAGCAATCAGCCCCAGCATTTT. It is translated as CATSGDTRYSNQPQHF.